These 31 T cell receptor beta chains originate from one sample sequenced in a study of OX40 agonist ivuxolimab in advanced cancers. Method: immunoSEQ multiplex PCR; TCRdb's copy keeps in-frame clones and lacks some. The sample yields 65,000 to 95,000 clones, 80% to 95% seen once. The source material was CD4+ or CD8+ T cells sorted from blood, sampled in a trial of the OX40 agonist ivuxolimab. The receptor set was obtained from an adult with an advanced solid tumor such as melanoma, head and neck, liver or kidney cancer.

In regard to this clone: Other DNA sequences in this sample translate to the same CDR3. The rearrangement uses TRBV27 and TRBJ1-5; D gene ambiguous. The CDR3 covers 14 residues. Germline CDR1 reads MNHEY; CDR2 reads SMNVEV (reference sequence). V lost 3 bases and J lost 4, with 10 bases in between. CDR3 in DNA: TGTGCCAGCAGTTTGGCAGGTTCGAATCAGCCCCAGCATTTT. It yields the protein CASSLAGSNQPQHF.

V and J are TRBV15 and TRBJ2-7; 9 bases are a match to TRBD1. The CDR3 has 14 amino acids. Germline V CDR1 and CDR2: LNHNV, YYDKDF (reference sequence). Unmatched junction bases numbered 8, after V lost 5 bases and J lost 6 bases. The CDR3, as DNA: TGTGCCACCAGCCCCGGGACAGGGTGGAGCGAGCAGTACTTC. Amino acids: CATSPGTGWSEQYF.

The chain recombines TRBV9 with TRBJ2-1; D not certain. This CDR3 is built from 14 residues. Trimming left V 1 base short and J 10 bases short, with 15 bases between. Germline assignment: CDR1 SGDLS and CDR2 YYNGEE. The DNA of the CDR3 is TGTGCCAGCAGCGTATACGCAGGAGCCAACGAGCAGTTCTTC. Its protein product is CASSVYAGANEQFF.

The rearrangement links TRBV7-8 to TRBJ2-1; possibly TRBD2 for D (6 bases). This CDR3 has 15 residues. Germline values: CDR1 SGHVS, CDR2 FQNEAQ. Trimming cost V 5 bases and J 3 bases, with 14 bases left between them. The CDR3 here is CASSPIRGVYNEQFF. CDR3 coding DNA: TGTGCCAGCAGCCCCATACGCGGGGTCTACAATGAGCAGTTCTTC.

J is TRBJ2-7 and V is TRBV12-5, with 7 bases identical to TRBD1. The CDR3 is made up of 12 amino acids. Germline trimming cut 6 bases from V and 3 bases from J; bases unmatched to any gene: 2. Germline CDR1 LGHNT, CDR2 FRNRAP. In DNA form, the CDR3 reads TGTGCTAGTGGGGGACAGTACTACGAGCAGTACTTC. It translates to CASGGQYYEQYF.

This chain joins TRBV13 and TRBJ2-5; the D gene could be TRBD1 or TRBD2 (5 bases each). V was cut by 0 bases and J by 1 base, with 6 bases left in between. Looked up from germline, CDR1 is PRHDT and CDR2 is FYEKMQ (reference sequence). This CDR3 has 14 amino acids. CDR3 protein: CASSLGGVQETQYF. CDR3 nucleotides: TGTGCCAGCAGCTTAGGGGGGGTCCAAGAGACCCAGTACTTC.

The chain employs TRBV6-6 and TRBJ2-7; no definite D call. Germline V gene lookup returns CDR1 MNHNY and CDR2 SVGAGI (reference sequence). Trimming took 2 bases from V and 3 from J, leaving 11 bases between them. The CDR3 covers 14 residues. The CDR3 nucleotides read TGTGCCAGCAGTTACACCCCCTGGGGCTACGAGCAGTACTTC. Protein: CASSYTPWGYEQYF.

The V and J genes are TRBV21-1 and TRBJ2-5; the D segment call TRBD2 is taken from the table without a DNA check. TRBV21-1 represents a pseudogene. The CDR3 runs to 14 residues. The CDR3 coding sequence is TGTGCCAGCAGCCCTGGGGACTACCCGGAGACCCAGTACTTC. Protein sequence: CASSPGDYPETQYF.

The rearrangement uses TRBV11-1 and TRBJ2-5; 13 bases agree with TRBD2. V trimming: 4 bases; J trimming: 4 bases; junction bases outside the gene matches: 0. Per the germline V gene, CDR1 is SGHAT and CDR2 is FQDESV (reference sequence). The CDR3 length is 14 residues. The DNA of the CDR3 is TGTGCCAGCAGCTGGACTAGCGGGGGAGAGACCCAGTACTTC. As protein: CASSWTSGGETQYF. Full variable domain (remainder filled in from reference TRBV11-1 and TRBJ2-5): EAEVAQSPRYKITEKSQAVAFWCDPISGHATLYWYRQILGQGPELLVQFQDESVVDDSQLPKDRFSAERLKGVDSTLKIQPAELGDSAMYLCASSWTSGGETQYFGPGTRLLVL.

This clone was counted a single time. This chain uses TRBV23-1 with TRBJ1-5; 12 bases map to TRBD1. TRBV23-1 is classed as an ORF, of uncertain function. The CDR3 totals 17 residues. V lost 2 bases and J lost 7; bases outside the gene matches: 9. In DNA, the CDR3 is TGCGCCAGCAGTCAACCGGGACAGGGGGCCCCGGGGCAGCCCCAGCATTTT. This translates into CASSQPGQGAPGQPQHF.

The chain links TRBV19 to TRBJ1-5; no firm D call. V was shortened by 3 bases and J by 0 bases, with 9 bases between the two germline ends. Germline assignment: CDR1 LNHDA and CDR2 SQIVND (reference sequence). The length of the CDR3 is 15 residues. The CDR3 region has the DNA TGTGCCAGTAGTATTCGGGCGCCTAGCAATCAGCCCCAGCATTTT. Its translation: CASSIRAPSNQPQHF. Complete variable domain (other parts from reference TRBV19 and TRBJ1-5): DGGITQSPKYLFRKEGQNVTLSCEQNLNHDAMYWYRQDPGQGLRLIYYSQIVNDFQKGDIAEGYSVSREKKESFPLTVTSAQKNPTAFYLCASSIRAPSNQPQHFGDGTRLSIL.

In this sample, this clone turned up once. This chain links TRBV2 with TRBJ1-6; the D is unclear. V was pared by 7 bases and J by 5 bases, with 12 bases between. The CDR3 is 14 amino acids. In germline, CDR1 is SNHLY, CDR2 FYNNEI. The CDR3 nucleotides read TGTGCCAGCACGGGCCCGGCCAATAATTCACCCCTCCACTTT. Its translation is CASTGPANNSPLHF.

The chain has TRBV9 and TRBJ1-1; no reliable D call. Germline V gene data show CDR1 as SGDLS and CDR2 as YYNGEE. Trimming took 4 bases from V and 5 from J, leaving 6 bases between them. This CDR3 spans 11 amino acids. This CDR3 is CASSPQTEAFF. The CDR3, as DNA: TGTGCCAGCAGCCCACAGACTGAAGCTTTCTTT.

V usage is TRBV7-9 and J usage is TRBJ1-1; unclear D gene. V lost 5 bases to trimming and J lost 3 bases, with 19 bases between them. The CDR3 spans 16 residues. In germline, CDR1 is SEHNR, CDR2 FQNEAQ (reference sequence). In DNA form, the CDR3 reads TGTGCCAGCAGCCCGCCGGACCCACTTCCGGACACTGAAGCTTTCTTT. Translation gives CASSPPDPLPDTEAFF.

CDR3 in DNA: TGTGCCAGCAGTGATCAGGGGGCAGGTCAAGAGACCCAGTACTTC. Its translation is CASSDQGAGQETQYF. This chain joins TRBV2 and TRBJ2-5, with 8 positions matching TRBD1. Per germline, CDR1 SNHLY and CDR2 FYNNEI. This CDR3 spans 15 amino acids. V was pared by 3 bases and J by 2 bases, with 5 bases of the junction left unmatched. Combining the CDR3 with reference TRBV2 and TRBJ2-5 gives the whole variable domain EPEVTQTPSHQVTQMGQEVILRCVPISNHLYFYWYRQILGQKVEFLVSFYNNEISEKSEIFDDQFSVERPDGSNFTLKIRSTKLEDSAMYFCASSDQGAGQETQYFGPGTRLLVL.

The CDR3 protein is CASSSGGTWGYEQYF. The CDR3 coding sequence is TGTGCCAGCAGCTCAGGGGGGACCTGGGGCTACGAGCAGTACTTC. This rearrangement joins TRBV9 to TRBJ2-7; D is perhaps TRBD1 (7 bases). This CDR3 comprises 15 residues. V was clipped by 4 bases and J by 3 bases, with 17 bases between them. Germline CDR1 and CDR2: SGDLS and YYNGEE.

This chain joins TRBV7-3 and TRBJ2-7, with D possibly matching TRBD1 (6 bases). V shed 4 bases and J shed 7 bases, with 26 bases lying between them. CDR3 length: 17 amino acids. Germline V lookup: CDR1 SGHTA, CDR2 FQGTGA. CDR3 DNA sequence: TGTGCCAGCAGCTCCTACGGGACAACGGACGGGCCTGGTGAGCAGTACTTC. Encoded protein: CASSSYGTTDGPGEQYF.

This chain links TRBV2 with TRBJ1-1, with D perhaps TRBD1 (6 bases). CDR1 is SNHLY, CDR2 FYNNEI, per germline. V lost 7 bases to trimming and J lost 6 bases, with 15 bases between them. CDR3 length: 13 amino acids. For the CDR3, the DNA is TGTGCCAGCATCACAGGGTTCGGCTCTGAAGCTTTCTTT. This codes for CASITGFGSEAFF.

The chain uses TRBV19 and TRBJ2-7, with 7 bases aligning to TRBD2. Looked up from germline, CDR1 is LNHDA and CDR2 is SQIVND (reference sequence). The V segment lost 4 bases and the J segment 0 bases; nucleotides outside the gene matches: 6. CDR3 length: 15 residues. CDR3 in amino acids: CASSSASGNSYEQYF. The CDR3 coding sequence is TGTGCCAGTAGTAGCGCTAGCGGTAACTCCTACGAGCAGTACTTC. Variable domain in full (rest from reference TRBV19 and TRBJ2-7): DGGITQSPKYLFRKEGQNVTLSCEQNLNHDAMYWYRQDPGQGLRLIYYSQIVNDFQKGDIAEGYSVSREKKESFPLTVTSAQKNPTAFYLCASSSASGNSYEQYFGPGTRLTVT.

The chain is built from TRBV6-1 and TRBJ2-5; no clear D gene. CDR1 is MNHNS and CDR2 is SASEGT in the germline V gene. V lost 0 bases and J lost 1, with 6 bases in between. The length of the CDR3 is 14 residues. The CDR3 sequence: CASSEAGIQETQYF. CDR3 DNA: TGTGCCAGCAGTGAAGCAGGGATCCAAGAGACCCAGTACTTC.

In DNA form, the CDR3 reads TGTGCCAGCAGCAAAAGAGGACCCAACCAAGAGACCCAGTACTTC. Amino acid sequence: CASSKRGPNQETQYF. The gene calls are TRBV21-1 and TRBJ2-5. TRBV21-1 represents a pseudogene. The CDR3 spans 15 residues.

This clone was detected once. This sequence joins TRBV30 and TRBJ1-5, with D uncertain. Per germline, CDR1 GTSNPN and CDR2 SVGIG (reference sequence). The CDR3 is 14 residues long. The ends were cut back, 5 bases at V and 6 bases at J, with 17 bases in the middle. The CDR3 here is CAWGPGMGVQPQHF. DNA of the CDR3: TGTGCCTGGGGACCAGGAATGGGCGTTCAGCCCCAGCATTTT.

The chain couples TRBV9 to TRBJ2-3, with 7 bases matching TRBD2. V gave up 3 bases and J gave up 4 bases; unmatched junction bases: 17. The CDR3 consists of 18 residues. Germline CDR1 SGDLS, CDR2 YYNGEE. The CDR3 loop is CASSGREMTSWVSDTQYF. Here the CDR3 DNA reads TGTGCCAGCAGCGGCAGGGAGATGACTAGCTGGGTTTCAGATACGCAGTATTTT.

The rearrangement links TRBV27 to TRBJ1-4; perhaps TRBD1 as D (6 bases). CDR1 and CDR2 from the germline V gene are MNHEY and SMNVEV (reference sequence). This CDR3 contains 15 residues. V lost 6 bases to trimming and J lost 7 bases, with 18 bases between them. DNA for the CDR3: TGTGCCAGCAGCCAGCAGGGGTTTTTGAGTGAAAAACTGTTTTTT. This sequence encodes CASSQQGFLSEKLFF.

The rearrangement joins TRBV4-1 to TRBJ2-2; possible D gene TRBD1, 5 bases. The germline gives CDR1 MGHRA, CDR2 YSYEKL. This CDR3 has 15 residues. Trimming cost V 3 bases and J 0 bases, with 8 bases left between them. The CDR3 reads CASSHQGSNTGELFF. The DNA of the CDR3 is TGCGCCAGCAGCCACCAGGGCTCGAACACCGGGGAGCTGTTTTTT.

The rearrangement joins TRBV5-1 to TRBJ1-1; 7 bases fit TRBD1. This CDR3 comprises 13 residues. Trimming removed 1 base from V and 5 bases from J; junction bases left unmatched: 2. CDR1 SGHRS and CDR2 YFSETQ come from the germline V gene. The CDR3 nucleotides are TGCGCCAGCAGCTTGACAGGGGTTACTGAAGCTTTCTTT. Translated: CASSLTGVTEAFF.

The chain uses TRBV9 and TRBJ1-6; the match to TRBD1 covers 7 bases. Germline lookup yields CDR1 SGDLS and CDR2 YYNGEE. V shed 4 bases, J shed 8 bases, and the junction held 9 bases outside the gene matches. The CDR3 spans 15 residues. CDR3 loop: CASSPGQWGDSPLHF. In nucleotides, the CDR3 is TGTGCCAGCAGCCCGGGACAGTGGGGTGATTCACCCCTCCACTTT.

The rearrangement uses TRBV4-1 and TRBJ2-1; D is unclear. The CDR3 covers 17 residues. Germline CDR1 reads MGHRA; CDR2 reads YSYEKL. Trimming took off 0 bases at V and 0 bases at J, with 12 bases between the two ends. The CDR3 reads CASSQDWLRSSYNEQFF. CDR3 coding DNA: TGCGCCAGCAGCCAAGATTGGCTCCGGAGCTCCTACAATGAGCAGTTCTTC.

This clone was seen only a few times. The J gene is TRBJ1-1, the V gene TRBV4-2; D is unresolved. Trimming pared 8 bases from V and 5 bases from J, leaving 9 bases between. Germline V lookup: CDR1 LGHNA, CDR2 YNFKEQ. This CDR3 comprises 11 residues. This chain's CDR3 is CASFQGTEAFF. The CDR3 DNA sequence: TGTGCCAGCTTTCAAGGGACTGAAGCTTTCTTT.

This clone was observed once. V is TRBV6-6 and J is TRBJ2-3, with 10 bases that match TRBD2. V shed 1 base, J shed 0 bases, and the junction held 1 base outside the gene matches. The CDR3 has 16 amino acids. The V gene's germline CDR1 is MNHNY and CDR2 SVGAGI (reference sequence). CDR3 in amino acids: CASSYWTSGSTDTQYF. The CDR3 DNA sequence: TGTGCCAGCAGTTACTGGACTAGCGGCAGCACAGATACGCAGTATTTT.

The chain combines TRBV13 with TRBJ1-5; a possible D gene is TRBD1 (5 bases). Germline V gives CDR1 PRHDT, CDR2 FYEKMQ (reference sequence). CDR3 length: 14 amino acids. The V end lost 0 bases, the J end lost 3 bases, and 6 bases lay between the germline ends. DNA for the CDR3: TGTGCCAGCAGCTTAGGAGGGGCCAATCAGCCCCAGCATTTT. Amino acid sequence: CASSLGGANQPQHF.